Following are 7 T cell receptor beta chains from one sample sequenced in a study of human T cells and chemical hapten exposure. In TCRdb, the RACE reads were re-called with MiXCR into one record per CDR3 protein. The profile shows some 340,000 distinct CDR3 sequences, approximately 6.3% of them singletons. This sample's time point: patch test 1, 2 weeks after DPC sensitization. The treatment: therapeutic diphenylcyclopropenone sensitization with weekly scalp DPC. The starting material was whole blood, obtained in connection with sensitization to the hapten diphenylcyclopropenone (DPC). These receptors were collected from a woman in her late teens or twenties with alopecia areata. Some clones in this sample may be carry-over from other donors' samples.

The chain recombines TRBV12-3 or TRBV12-4 with TRBJ1-5; D ambiguous. Trimming left V 7 bases short and J 0 bases short, with 13 bases between. The CDR3 is made up of 15 amino acids. This chain's CDR3 is CASTLAGSSNQPQHF. The CDR3 nucleotides are TGTGCCAGCACCTTGGCGGGGAGTAGCAATCAGCCCCAGCATTTT.

The rearrangement joins TRBV7-2 to TRBJ2-3, with 12 bases aligning to TRBD1. The CDR3 runs 20 residues. The V segment lost 1 base and the J segment 0 bases; nucleotides outside the gene matches: 11. Germline V gene data show CDR1 as SGHTA and CDR2 as FQGNSA. CDR3 region: CASSLVDVPGQGASTDTQYF. CDR3 sequence (DNA): TGTGCCAGCAGCTTAGTCGACGTCCCGGGACAGGGGGCTAGCACAGATACGCAGTATTTT.

The chain links TRBV20-1 to TRBJ1-5; D may be TRBD1 (6 bases). The germline gives CDR1 DFQATT, CDR2 SNEGSKA (reference sequence). This CDR3 has 13 residues. V lost 8 bases and J lost 5, with 16 bases in between. The CDR3 bases are TGCAGTTCCCAGGTCAGGGGTGATCAGCCCCAGCATTTT. It is translated as CSSQVRGDQPQHF.

This clonotype was counted at least ten times. The V call is TRBV6-2 or TRBV6-3, the J call TRBJ1-1; the D is unclear. Germline CDR1 and CDR2: MNHEY and SVGEGT. The CDR3 is 12 residues long. V was shortened by 7 bases and J by 4 bases, with 10 bases between the two germline ends. The CDR3 nucleotides read TGTGCCAGCACTTTAGGGTTCACTGAAGCTTTCTTT. It specifies CASTLGFTEAFF.

In its sample, this clonotype was seen a few times. This rearrangement joins TRBV12-5 to TRBJ1-4, with D possibly being TRBD1 (5 bases). In germline, CDR1 is LGHNT, CDR2 FRNRAP. Trimming removed 6 bases from V and 2 bases from J, with 22 bases in between. CDR3 length: 18 amino acids. CDR3 region: CASGMGLLEVGTNEKLFF. CDR3 in DNA: TGTGCTAGTGGCATGGGACTTCTGGAGGTCGGCACTAATGAAAAACTGTTTTTT.

This clonotype was seen only a few times. The chain employs TRBV2 and TRBJ2-7; D is perhaps TRBD1 (6 bases). The germline CDR1 and CDR2 sequences are SNHLY and FYNNEI. Trimming left V 2 bases short and J 4 bases short, with 15 bases between. The CDR3 has 15 amino acids. In DNA, the CDR3 is TGTGCCAGCAGTGAAAGGTCAGGGGAGACGTACGAGCAGTACTTC. Its translation: CASSERSGETYEQYF.

In nucleotides, the CDR3 is TGCGCCAGCAGCCGGGAGGAGGAGCCCCAGCATTTT. Translation: CASSREEEPQHF. The rearrangement links TRBV5-1 to TRBJ1-5, with D hard to call. Germline V gene lookup returns CDR1 SGHRS and CDR2 YFSETQ. The CDR3 runs 12 residues. V lost 4 bases, J lost 8 bases, and 10 bases lay in between. Full variable domain (outside the CDR3, taken from reference TRBV5-1 and TRBJ1-5): KAGVTQTPRYLIKTRGQQVTLSCSPISGHRSVSWYQQTPGQGLQFLFEYFSETQRNKGNFPGRFSGRQFSNSRSEMNVSTLELGDSALYLCASSREEEPQHFGDGTRLSIL.